This T cell receptor (beta chain) emerged from a study of post-analysis software for immune sequencing data. Overall study context: Relapsing-remitting, secondary progressive and progressive-relapsing multiple sclerosis were all included among the disease courses.

This clonotype was seen only a few times. Its cognate antigen is unknown. Study results and limitations: The study found significantly lower normalized Chao1 diversity in multiple sclerosis patients than in controls. When the samples were clustered directly with F measure, those that had been prepared in the same batch showed strong co-clustering.

Unique molecular identifiers had been added to the TCR beta cDNA libraries. T cells numbering about 0.85 to 11 million yielded cDNA molecules that totaled roughly 500,000. TCRdb reanalysed the PCR reads using MiXCR and keeps one entry per CDR3 protein. The data hold roughly 700,000 distinct CDR3 sequences, with 25% to 30% observed a single time. Source material: blood. The clonotype was recovered from a girl aged 5 to 17 with multiple sclerosis.

The CDR3 region has the DNA TGTGCCAGCAGCGTAGTAGACGGGGAGACCCAGTACTTC. It encodes CASSVVDGETQYF. The genes are TRBV9 and TRBJ2-5; D is ambiguous. This CDR3 spans 13 amino acids. The germline V gene encodes CDR1 SGDLS and CDR2 YYNGEE. V was pared by 0 bases and J by 5 bases, with 8 bases between.